This T cell receptor beta chain originates from a study of blood T cell repertoires in COVID-19. The V gene's germline CDR1 is SGHNT and CDR2 YENEEA. V lost 4 bases to trimming and J lost 1 base; unmatched junction nucleotides: 6. The CDR3 sequence is 15 residues long. Only in-frame clones appear in the TCRdb table, and some are missing; sequencing was by immunoSEQ multiplex PCR. The sample lists roughly 250,000 clones; about four fifths were seen once. V and J are TRBV11-3 and TRBJ2-7; 8 nucleotides agree with TRBD2. Sequencing was performed on PBMCs or T cells enriched from blood (not recorded which). The sequence was collected from a woman aged 40 to 49 who had been exposed to COVID-19. The CDR3 loop reads CASSSSGGPSYEQYF. The CDR3 bases are TGTGCCAGCAGCTCGAGCGGGGGCCCGTCCTACGAGCAGTACTTC.